This T cell receptor (beta chain) was recorded in a study of CD8 T cells in ankylosing spondylitis. Study conclusions and caveats: CD8+ cells made up the disease-linked clones, which were relatively rare in peripheral blood. Some of the motif variants had earlier been found in reactive arthritis patients' fluid and blood. It was reported that disease-linked clones were significantly enriched in matched ankylosing spondylitis synovial fluid.

This clonotype showed up many times. Its antigen is currently unknown. Quantitative 5'-RACE with molecular barcodes generated TCR beta libraries. Via MiXCR, TCRdb re-called the 5' RACE reads, giving one row per CDR3 protein. Among over 100,000 distinct CDR3 sequences, roughly 10% were seen once, and the ten largest hold about 4%. The CDR3 has 14 amino acids. The germline V gene encodes CDR1 SGHRS and CDR2 YFSETQ. The trim removed 7 bases at V and 0 bases at J, leaving 6 bases unmatched. The chain links TRBV5-1 to TRBJ2-7; 8 bases fit TRBD1. This receptor was obtained from a female donor with ankylosing spondylitis or in good health (not recorded which). Sequenced material: blood, either unsorted or a sorted T cell fraction (not recorded which). CDR3 DNA sequence: TGCGCCAGCGGTAAGGACAGGGTCTCCTACGAGCAGTACTTC. Its translation is CASGKDRVSYEQYF.